The 24 T cell receptor beta chains in this list originate from one sample, sequenced in a study of CD8+ T cells in alopecia areata. TCR sequencing used cDNA made by reverse transcription of extracted RNA. This table comes from immunoSEQ multiplex PCR, and its TCRdb copy is limited to in-frame clones, with some not included. Seen here are approximately 210,000 clones, around 56% observed once, and the top ten hold approximately 3.5%. The sample's treatment: oral pan-JAK inhibitor, 5-10 mg twice daily. Specimen: CD4+ T cells sorted from blood, collected at week 4, from a patient treated with tofacitinib. The receptors come from a human donor with alopecia areata.

This clone was observed a few times. The chain is built from TRBV30 and TRBJ1-2; TRBD1 aligns across 7 bases. The length of the CDR3 is 20 residues. CDR1 is GTSNPN, CDR2 SVGIG, per germline (reference sequence). After removal of 4 bases from V and 0 bases from J, the junction contained 23 bases not matched to a gene. CDR3 residues: CAWTPIPGTVFMFANYGYTF. In DNA, the CDR3 is TGTGCCTGGACCCCCATCCCCGGGACAGTCTTTATGTTTGCTAACTATGGCTACACCTTC.

The gene calls are TRBV2 and TRBJ2-7; D is perhaps TRBD2 (6 bases). The CDR3 runs 14 residues. CDR1 SNHLY and CDR2 FYNNEI come from the germline V gene. Trimming cost V 7 bases and J 0 bases, with 13 bases left between them. For the CDR3, the DNA is TGTGCCAGCAAAAGGGAGGTGGACTCCTACGAGCAGTACTTC. Translated: CASKREVDSYEQYF.

The CDR3, as DNA: TGCAGCGTTTCAAGCTCCCCTGGAAACACCATATATTTT. Encoded protein: CSVSSSPGNTIYF. This chain uses TRBV29-1 with TRBJ1-3; D is unclear. Germline values: CDR1 SQVTM, CDR2 ANQGSEA. CDR3 length equals 13 residues. V gave up 5 bases and J gave up 2 bases, with 10 bases separating them.

The chain carries TRBV7-2 and TRBJ1-2; D might be TRBD1 (5 bases). The CDR3 is made up of 13 amino acids. The germline gives CDR1 SGHTA, CDR2 FQGNSA. V was trimmed by 5 bases and J by 2 bases, leaving 9 bases between them. The CDR3 DNA reads TGTGCCAGCAGCCTTCCAGGGAACTATGGCTACACCTTC. It translates to CASSLPGNYGYTF.

The rearrangement joins TRBV2 to TRBJ2-7; 10 bases align to TRBD1. Losses at the gene ends were 7 bases for V and 2 bases for J; bases not matched to a gene: 5. CDR1 and CDR2 (germline): SNHLY, FYNNEI. CDR3 size: 14 residues. The CDR3 loop reads CASKDRGNTYEQYF. The DNA for the CDR3 is TGTGCCAGCAAGGACAGGGGGAATACCTACGAGCAGTACTTC.

This clone was counted once. The rearrangement links TRBV28 to TRBJ1-2, with no clear D. The CDR3 covers 13 residues. Looked up from germline, CDR1 is MDHEN and CDR2 is SYDVKM. V dropped 7 bases and J dropped 4 bases, with 13 bases sitting between them. The CDR3 sequence: CASTEGWGYGYTF. For the CDR3, the DNA is TGTGCCAGCACCGAAGGGTGGGGCTATGGCTACACCTTC.

This clone was observed a handful of times. V usage is TRBV30 and J usage is TRBJ2-5; D remains ambiguous. In germline, CDR1 is GTSNPN, CDR2 SVGIG (reference sequence). CDR3 length: 11 residues. The germline V and J ends were trimmed by 1 base and 12 bases, with 12 bases remaining between them. As DNA, the CDR3 is TGTGCCTGGAGTGGCAACGGACGAAAGTACTTC. It is translated as CAWSGNGRKYF.

The chain has TRBV29-1 and TRBJ2-1; 9 bases fit TRBD1. The CDR3 extends over 14 amino acids. V gave up 6 bases and J gave up 5 bases; unmatched junction bases: 8. Germline CDR1 SQVTM, CDR2 ANQGSEA. CDR3 sequence reads: CSVEPGQGNNEQFF. CDR3 in DNA: TGCAGCGTGGAACCGGGACAGGGTAACAATGAGCAGTTCTTC.

The gene calls are TRBV7-2 and TRBJ2-1; weak D call: TRBD1 (6 bases). The CDR3 is made up of 15 amino acids. Trimming cost V 5 bases and J 2 bases, with 13 bases left between them. From germline, CDR1 is SGHTA and CDR2 FQGNSA. DNA of the CDR3: TGTGCCAGCAGCCGAACAGGGACAACCTACAATGAGCAGTTCTTC. The encoded protein is CASSRTGTTYNEQFF.

The genes are TRBV29-1 and TRBJ2-3, with 15 bases fitting TRBD2. This CDR3 has 19 residues. The germline V gene encodes CDR1 SQVTM and CDR2 ANQGSEA. J gave up 6 bases and V 0 bases, and 13 bases lay outside the gene matches. Here the CDR3 reads CSVEDSGGLAGGPGDTQYF. The CDR3 bases are TGCAGCGTTGAAGATTCGGGCGGACTAGCGGGGGGGCCTGGGGATACGCAGTATTTT.

The chain uses TRBV5-6 and TRBJ2-2; D ambiguous. Per the germline V gene, CDR1 is SGHDT and CDR2 is YYEEEE. V was pared by 3 bases and J by 9 bases, with 6 bases between. The length of the CDR3 is 11 residues. CDR3 coding DNA: TGTGCCAGCAGCTGGGAAAGGGAGCTGTTTTTT. It encodes CASSWERELFF.

The chain joins TRBV5-4 to TRBJ1-1; 7 bases fit TRBD1. The CDR3 sequence is 13 residues long. V was pared by 3 bases and J by 3 bases, with 2 bases of the junction left unmatched. The germline gives CDR1 SGHNT, CDR2 YYREEE (reference sequence). DNA for the CDR3: TGTGCCAGCAGCTCCAGGGGGGACACTGAAGCTTTCTTT. Protein product: CASSSRGDTEAFF.

V and J are TRBV7-2 and TRBJ2-4; TRBD1 matches 9 bases. V was clipped by 5 bases and J by 6 bases; unmatched bases: 8. This CDR3 spans 15 amino acids. Germline values: CDR1 SGHTA, CDR2 FQGNSA. The CDR3 coding sequence is TGTGCCAGCAGCGTCACAGGGGGCGTGGGAAACATTCAGTACTTC. Translation: CASSVTGGVGNIQYF.

This clone was counted ten times or more. The J gene is TRBJ2-2, the V gene TRBV30, with 7 bases that match TRBD1. J gave up 0 bases and V 5 bases, and 0 bases lay outside the gene matches. Germline values: CDR1 GTSNPN, CDR2 SVGIG (reference sequence). The CDR3 spans 13 residues. CDR3 protein: CAWGQANTGELFF. The CDR3 DNA sequence: TGTGCCTGGGGACAGGCGAACACCGGGGAGCTGTTTTTT.

The chain is built from TRBV4-1 and TRBJ2-7, with 14 bases aligning to TRBD2. The V gene end was trimmed by 3 bases and the J gene end by 1 base; junction bases not matched to a gene: 8. In germline, CDR1 is MGHRA, CDR2 YSYEKL. The CDR3 sequence is 18 residues long. The CDR3: CASSQAGLAGGLSYEQYF. The CDR3 region has the DNA TGCGCCAGCAGCCAGGCCGGACTAGCGGGGGGCTTGTCCTACGAGCAGTACTTC.

This clone appeared once. The rearrangement uses TRBV18 and TRBJ1-6, with 8 bases fitting TRBD1. The CDR3 runs 14 residues. From germline, CDR1 is KGHSH and CDR2 LQKENI. J lost 7 bases, V lost 3 bases, and 2 bases had no gene match. The CDR3: CASSPGQENSPLHF. The CDR3, as DNA: TGTGCCAGCTCACCGGGACAGGAAAATTCACCCCTCCACTTT. The full variable domain, rest sourced from reference TRBV18 and TRBJ1-6, is NAGVMQNPRHLVRRRGQEARLRCSPMKGHSHVYWYRQLPEEGLKFMVYLQKENIIDESGMPKERFSAEFPKEGPSILRIQQVVRGDSAAYFCASSPGQENSPLHFGNGTRLTVT.

V is TRBV4-1 and J is TRBJ1-1; D gene uncertain. Germline V gene data show CDR1 as MGHRA and CDR2 as YSYEKL. Deletions cut 3 bases from V and 5 bases from J, with 13 bases between. This CDR3 spans 14 amino acids. The CDR3 nucleotides read TGCGCCAGCAGCCAGCCACTACGGAAGACTGAAGCTTTCTTT. Protein sequence: CASSQPLRKTEAFF.

This clone was detected only a few times. The CDR3 DNA is TGCAGCCTCGGGACAGGGGAAACCGGAAACTATGGCTACACCTTC. Its protein is CSLGTGETGNYGYTF. The chain employs TRBV29-1 and TRBJ1-2, with 10 bases aligning to TRBD1. This CDR3 has 15 residues. In germline, CDR1 is SQVTM, CDR2 ANQGSEA. The V and J ends lost 8 bases and 2 bases, in that order; junction bases with no gene match: 11.

The rearrangement joins TRBV14 to TRBJ1-1, with D unclear. CDR1 and CDR2 from the germline V gene are SGHDN and FVKESK. This CDR3 contains 13 residues. Trimming removed 0 bases at V and 4 bases at J, with 6 bases between. CDR3 sequence: CASSQDWGTEAFF. The CDR3 region has the DNA TGTGCCAGCAGCCAAGATTGGGGCACTGAAGCTTTCTTT.

This clone was seen a few times. The chain carries TRBV29-1 and TRBJ2-2; 15 bases agree with TRBD2. V lost 0 bases and J lost 2; bases outside the gene matches: 19. Germline CDR1 and CDR2: SQVTM and ANQGSEA. There are 23 residues in the CDR3. CDR3 sequence: CSVEDIGRVPGTSGGPNTGELFF. The CDR3 coding sequence is TGCAGCGTTGAAGATATCGGCAGGGTACCCGGGACTAGCGGGGGGCCCAACACCGGGGAGCTGTTTTTT.

The rearrangement uses TRBV25-1 and TRBJ1-2, with D possibly TRBD1 on 5 matching bases. Per the germline V gene, CDR1 is MGHDK and CDR2 is SYGVNS. This CDR3 has 13 residues. V lost 2 bases and J 8 bases, leaving 12 bases between the germline ends. The CDR3 nucleotides read TGTGCCAGCAGTGAAGGGGGTATCTCCGGCTACACCTTC. This codes for CASSEGGISGYTF.

The chain recombines TRBV6-5 with TRBJ2-2, with D unclear. Trimming left V 7 bases short and J 1 base short, with 7 bases between. Germline CDR1 reads MNHEY; CDR2 reads SVGAGI. The CDR3 contains 13 residues. In nucleotides, the CDR3 is TGTGCCAGCAAGACGGGGAACACCGGGGAGCTGTTTTTT. It encodes CASKTGNTGELFF.

This clone was seen a few times. The gene calls are TRBV30 and TRBJ1-5; D gene uncertain. The length of the CDR3 is 15 residues. The V and J ends lost 1 base and 9 bases respectively, with 19 bases between them. CDR1 and CDR2 (germline): GTSNPN, SVGIG (reference sequence). In nucleotides, the CDR3 is TGTGCCTGGAGTGGACGAGGACTGACTCCGACGCCCCAGCATTTT. Protein product: CAWSGRGLTPTPQHF.

In this sample, this clone turned up many times. The chain combines TRBV5-1 with TRBJ1-6; D not certain. The CDR3 length is 15 residues. V lost 4 bases and J lost 5, with 13 bases in between. Germline CDR1 and CDR2: SGHRS and YFSETQ. CDR3 DNA: TGCGCCAGCAGCCATCGGACGCAGGATAATTCACCCCTCCACTTT. Translating gives CASSHRTQDNSPLHF.